One sample yielded the 10 T cell receptor beta chains listed below, sequenced in a study of blood T cell repertoires in COVID-19. Assay: immunoSEQ multiplex PCR; the TCRdb copy retains only in-frame clones and omits some. Of 150,000 or so clones detected, roughly 87% appear once; the ten largest clones hold around 1.3%. The sequencing sample was made of PBMCs or T cells enriched from blood (not recorded which). These receptor sequences come from a human donor with acute COVID-19. The donor label of this sample is uncertain.

This clone was recorded only once. This chain links TRBV14 with TRBJ2-3; D perhaps matches TRBD1 (6 bases). Germline V CDR1 and CDR2: SGHDN, FVKESK. The CDR3 sequence is 18 residues long. Trimming removed 0 bases from V and 2 bases from J, with 18 bases in between. The CDR3 DNA follows: TGTGCCAGCAGCCAAGATAGGAAACGGGACACTGACACAGATACGCAGTATTTT. It yields the protein CASSQDRKRDTDTDTQYF.

V usage is TRBV6-5 and J usage is TRBJ2-7; possible D gene TRBD1, 6 bases. The CDR3 totals 16 residues. Germline loops: CDR1 MNHEY, CDR2 SVGAGI. Trimming took off 0 bases at V and 4 bases at J, with 16 bases between the two ends. The CDR3 coding sequence is TGTGCCAGCAGTTACTCGAGCGGACAGAGTCTTTACGAGCAGTACTTC. This encodes CASSYSSGQSLYEQYF.

The rearrangement joins TRBV6-5 to TRBJ1-6; 8 positions agree with TRBD1. This CDR3 comprises 16 residues. From germline, CDR1 is MNHEY and CDR2 SVGAGI. Losses at the gene ends were 0 bases for V and 6 bases for J; bases not matched to a gene: 4. Written as DNA, the CDR3 is TGTGCCAGCAGTTACTCTGGACAGGGCACTAATTCACCCCTCCACTTT. This translates into CASSYSGQGTNSPLHF.

The rearrangement joins TRBV5-1 to TRBJ1-5; 8 bases are a match to TRBD1. CDR1 and CDR2 (germline): SGHRS, YFSETQ. Unmatched junction bases numbered 6, after V lost 4 bases and J lost 6 bases. The CDR3 totals 14 residues. The CDR3 DNA follows: TGCGCCAGCAGCCCGCAGGGGGCAGGTCAGCCCCAGCATTTT. Translating it yields CASSPQGAGQPQHF. The variable domain in full, with the rest retrieved from reference TRBV5-1 and TRBJ1-5, is KAGVTQTPRYLIKTRGQQVTLSCSPISGHRSVSWYQQTPGQGLQFLFEYFSETQRNKGNFPGRFSGRQFSNSRSEMNVSTLELGDSALYLCASSPQGAGQPQHFGDGTRLSIL.

The V gene is TRBV18, the J gene TRBJ2-7, with D tentatively TRBD1 (7 bases). CDR1 is KGHSH, CDR2 LQKENI, per germline. The CDR3 length is 13 residues. Trimming removed 3 bases at V and 6 bases at J, with 12 bases between. CDR3 loop: CASSPGQGGEQYF. The CDR3 nucleotides read TGTGCCAGCTCACCGGGCCAGGGGGGCGAGCAGTACTTC.

The V call is TRBV7-6, the J call TRBJ2-3; TRBD2 agrees at 11 bases. CDR3 length: 16 amino acids. V lost 4 bases and J lost 0; bases outside the gene matches: 3. The germline V gene encodes CDR1 SGHVS and CDR2 FNYEAQ. CDR3 sequence reads: CASSSRLAGSTDTQYF. DNA of the CDR3: TGTGCCAGCAGCTCTCGACTAGCGGGGAGCACAGATACGCAGTATTTT.

The chain has TRBV21-1 and TRBJ2-3; no check of the table's D call, TRBD1, against the DNA was made. TRBV21-1 is marked as a pseudogene. The CDR3 has 17 amino acids. CDR3 sequence (DNA): TGTGCCAGCAGCAAGGTGAGACAGGGGGCTCGCACAGATACGCAGTATTTT. This codes for CASSKVRQGARTDTQYF.

V and J are TRBV9 and TRBJ2-7, with D possibly TRBD1 on 6 matching bases. The germline CDR1 and CDR2 sequences are SGDLS and YYNGEE. Trimming cost V 4 bases and J 3 bases, with 14 bases left between them. The CDR3 loop spans 14 amino acids. The CDR3 nucleotides are TGTGCCAGCAGCCCCGGGACAACCAGCTACGAGCAGTACTTC. Translation: CASSPGTTSYEQYF.

This chain joins TRBV7-9 and TRBJ1-4; 9 bases are a match to TRBD1. J lost 5 bases, V lost 5 bases, and 6 bases had no gene match. Germline assignment: CDR1 SEHNR and CDR2 FQNEAQ (reference sequence). CDR3 length equals 15 residues. The CDR3 reads CASSAWDRANEKLFF. The CDR3, as DNA: TGTGCCAGCAGCGCCTGGGACAGGGCAAATGAAAAACTGTTTTTT.

The chain uses TRBV25-1 and TRBJ1-1; D gene unclear. V shed 3 bases and J shed 4 bases, with 9 bases lying between them. The V gene's germline CDR1 is MGHDK and CDR2 SYGVNS. The CDR3 runs 13 residues. The CDR3 loop reads CASSDSPGTEAFF. DNA for the CDR3: TGTGCCAGCAGTGATTCCCCGGGCACTGAAGCTTTCTTT.